This T cell receptor (beta chain) derives from a study of shared clonotypes between healthy human individuals. Study details: Per-donor plates numbered three CD4 naive, three CD4 memory, two CD8 naive and one CD8 memory.

Findings and caveats of the study: Naive subsets typically showed greater estimated richness than memory subsets.

Clones were read by immunoSEQ multiplex PCR, and TCRdb kept only the in-frame ones, dropping some. The table shows about 2.4 million clones, with 93% occurring only once. Remarks on this clone: Its antigen is undetermined.

The sequence came from a man between 18 and 35 years old in good health. Some clones in this sample may be carry-over from other donors' samples. The sample consisted of naive CD4+ T cells from PBMCs. Noted subset: CD45RA+ positively selected.

As DNA, the CDR3 is TGTGCCAGCAGCACAAGGGGGGGACAGGGCCGCTCGGGAAACACCATATATTTT. Amino acids: CASSTRGGQGRSGNTIYF. The chain combines TRBV7-9 with TRBJ1-3; TRBD1 aligns across 9 bases. Germline V lookup: CDR1 SEHNR, CDR2 FQNEAQ (reference sequence). V gave up 5 bases and J gave up 4 bases; unmatched junction bases: 15. CDR3 length: 18 amino acids.